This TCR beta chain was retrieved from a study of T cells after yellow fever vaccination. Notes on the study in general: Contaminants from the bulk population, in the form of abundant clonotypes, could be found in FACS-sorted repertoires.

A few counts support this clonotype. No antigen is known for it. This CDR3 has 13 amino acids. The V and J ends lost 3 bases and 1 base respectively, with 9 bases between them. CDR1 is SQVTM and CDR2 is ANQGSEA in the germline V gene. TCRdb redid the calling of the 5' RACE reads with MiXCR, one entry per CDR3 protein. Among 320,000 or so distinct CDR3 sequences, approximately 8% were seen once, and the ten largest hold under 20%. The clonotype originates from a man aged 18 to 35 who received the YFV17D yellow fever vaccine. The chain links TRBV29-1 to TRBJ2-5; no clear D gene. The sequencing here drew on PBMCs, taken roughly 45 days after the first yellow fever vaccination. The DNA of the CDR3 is TGCAGCGTTGAGTGGCGGATCCAAGAGACCCAGTACTTC. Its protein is CSVEWRIQETQYF.